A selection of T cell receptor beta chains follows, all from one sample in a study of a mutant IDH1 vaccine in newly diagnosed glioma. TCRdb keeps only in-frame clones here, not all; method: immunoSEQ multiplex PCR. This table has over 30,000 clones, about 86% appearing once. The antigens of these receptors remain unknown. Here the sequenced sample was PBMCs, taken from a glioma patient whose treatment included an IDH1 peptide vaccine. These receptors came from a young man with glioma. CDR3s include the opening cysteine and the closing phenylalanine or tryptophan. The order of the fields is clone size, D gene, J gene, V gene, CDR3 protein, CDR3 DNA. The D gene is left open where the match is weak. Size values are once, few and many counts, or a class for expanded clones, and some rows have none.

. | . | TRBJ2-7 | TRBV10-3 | CAISESGSGTEPYEQYF | TGTGCCATCAGTGAGTCTGGCTCGGGCACGGAGCCTTACGAGCAGTACTTC
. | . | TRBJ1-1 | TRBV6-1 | CASTTGTEGEAFF | TGTGCCAGCACAACAGGGACCGAGGGTGAAGCTTTCTTT
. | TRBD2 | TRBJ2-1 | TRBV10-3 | CAISEGTSGINEQFF | TGTGCCATCAGTGAGGGGACTAGCGGGATCAATGAGCAGTTCTTC
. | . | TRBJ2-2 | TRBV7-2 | CASSFGGIQATGELFF | TGTGCCAGCAGCTTCGGCGGGATCCAGGCGACCGGGGAGCTGTTTTTT
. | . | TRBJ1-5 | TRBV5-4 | CASSLVVRRNQPQHF | TGTGCCAGCAGCTTGGTAGTCAGGAGGAATCAGCCCCAGCATTTT
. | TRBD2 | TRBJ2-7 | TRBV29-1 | CSVEGTSGGEEQYF | TGCAGCGTTGAAGGGACTAGCGGGGGGGAAGAGCAGTACTTC
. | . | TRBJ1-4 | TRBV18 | CASSPERRNEKLFF | TGTGCCAGCTCACCTGAACGGAGGAATGAAAAACTGTTTTTT
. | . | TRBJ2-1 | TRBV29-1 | CSVERRGGIHNEQFF | TGCAGCGTTGAAAGACGGGGCGGAATTCACAATGAGCAGTTCTTC
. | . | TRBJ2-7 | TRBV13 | CASSSWTESVEQYF | TGTGCCAGCAGCTCTTGGACAGAATCTGTCGAGCAGTACTTC
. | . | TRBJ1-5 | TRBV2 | CASRYRYSNQPQHF | TGTGCCAGCAGGTACAGGTATAGCAATCAGCCCCAGCATTTT
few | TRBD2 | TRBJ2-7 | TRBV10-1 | CASSEGLAGSSYEQYF | TGCGCCAGCAGTGAGGGGCTAGCGGGGTCCTCCTACGAGCAGTACTTC
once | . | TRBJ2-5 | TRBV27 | CASSSPIQETQYF | TGTGCCAGCAGTTCCCCGATCCAAGAGACCCAGTACTTC
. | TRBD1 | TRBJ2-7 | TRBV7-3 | CASSPGTVSYEQYF | TGTGCCAGCAGCCCGGGGACAGTTTCCTACGAGCAGTACTTC
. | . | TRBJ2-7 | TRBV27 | CASSPDIHREYF | TGTGCCAGCAGTCCCGACATCCATCGGGAGTACTTC
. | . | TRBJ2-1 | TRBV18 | CASSPSGYYNEQFF | TGTGCCAGCTCACCGTCAGGGTACTACAATGAGCAGTTCTTC
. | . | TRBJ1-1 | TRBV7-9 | CASSLNWNTEAFF | TGTGCCAGCAGCTTAAACTGGAACACTGAAGCTTTCTTT
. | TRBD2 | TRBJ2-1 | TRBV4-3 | CASSQGTSPYNEQFF | TGCGCCAGCAGCCAGGGGACTAGCCCTTACAATGAGCAGTTCTTC
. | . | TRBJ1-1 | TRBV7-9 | CASSLGLRTVNTEAFF | TGTGCCAGCAGCTTAGGCCTCCGGACGGTGAACACTGAAGCTTTCTTT
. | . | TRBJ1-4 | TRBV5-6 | CASSLGQDPEKLFF | TGTGCCAGCAGCTTGGGGCAGGATCCCGAAAAACTGTTTTTT
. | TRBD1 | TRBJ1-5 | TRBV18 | CASSLGQGEQPQHF | TGTGCCAGCTCACTAGGACAGGGTGAACAGCCCCAGCATTTT
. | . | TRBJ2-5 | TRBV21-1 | CASSKSRPGETQYF | TGTGCCAGCAGCAAATCGCGCCCCGGGGAGACCCAGTACTTC
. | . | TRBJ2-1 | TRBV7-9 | CASSSTGTYNEQFF | TGTGCCAGCAGCTCAACCGGGACCTACAATGAGCAGTTCTTC
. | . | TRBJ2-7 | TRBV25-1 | CASSEYPEAGYGQYF | TGTGCCAGCAGTGAATACCCGGAAGCAGGCTACGGGCAGTACTTC
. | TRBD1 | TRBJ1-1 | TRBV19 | CASSIPGQGSTEAFF | TGTGCCAGTAGTATTCCGGGACAGGGCTCGACTGAAGCTTTCTTT
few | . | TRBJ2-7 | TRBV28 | CASSLEGHEQYF | TGTGCCAGCAGTTTAGAAGGCCACGAGCAGTACTTC
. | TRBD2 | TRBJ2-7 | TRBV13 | CASSSPGTSGESYEQYF | TGTGCCAGCAGCTCCCCCGGGACTAGCGGGGAGTCCTACGAGCAGTACTTC
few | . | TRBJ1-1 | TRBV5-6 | CASSLFSNTEAFF | TGTGCCAGCAGCTTGTTTTCGAACACTGAAGCTTTCTTT
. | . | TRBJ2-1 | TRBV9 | CASSVEGGGSSYNEQFF | TGTGCCAGCAGCGTAGAGGGTGGGGGGAGCTCCTACAATGAGCAGTTCTTC
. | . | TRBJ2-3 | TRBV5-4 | CASSLQGRSVGAQYF | TGTGCCAGCAGCTTGCAGGGGCGCTCGGTTGGTGCGCAGTATTTT
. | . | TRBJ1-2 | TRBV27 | CASGGPRENYGYTF | TGTGCCAGCGGGGGGCCGAGGGAGAACTATGGCTACACCTTC
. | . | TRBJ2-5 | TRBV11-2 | CASSSRRNQETQYF | TGTGCCAGCAGCTCTCGACGGAACCAAGAGACCCAGTACTTC
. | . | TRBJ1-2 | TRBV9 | CASSVASDSYGYTF | TGTGCCAGCAGCGTAGCCTCCGACAGCTATGGCTACACCTTC
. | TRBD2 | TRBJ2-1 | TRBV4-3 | CASSLNVREEWYEQFF | TGCGCCAGCAGCCTTAATGTCCGGGAGGAATGGTATGAGCAGTTCTTC
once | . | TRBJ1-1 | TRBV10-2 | CASSDGGSVTEAFF | TGCGCCAGCAGTGATGGGGGGTCTGTCACTGAAGCTTTCTTT
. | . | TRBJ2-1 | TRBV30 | CAWSVRGSYKGDEQFF | TGTGCCTGGAGTGTACGGGGTAGCTACAAGGGGGATGAGCAGTTCTTC
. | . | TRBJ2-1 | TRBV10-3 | CAISESRGDEQFF | TGTGCCATCAGTGAGTCACGGGGCGATGAGCAGTTCTTC